This paragraph covers one T cell receptor (beta chain) sequence. The antigen remains unidentified. These data are taken from a study of molecular identifiers for immune sequencing clone quantification. Whole-study findings and limits: Highly expanded clone sizes could be underestimated by identical TCR molecules that share a barcode. It was shown that clones above 20 RNA copies held over 99% of effector molecules, but under 1% in naive cells.

Each CDR3 protein gets one entry after TCRdb re-called the PCR reads with MiXCR. This sample yields around 480,000 distinct CDR3 sequences, of which about 20% are seen a single time; approximately 0.84% belongs to the top ten. Sorting recovered naive CD8 T cells on a CD8+CD4-CCR7+CD45RA+ profile. The receptor was isolated from a human donor in good health. Some libraries in this study had Jurkat cell RNA spiked in. The sequencing input was naive CD8+ T cells from blood, with Jurkat cell RNA spiked in. As to subset: FACS-sorted CD8+CD4-CCR7+CD45RA+ naive T cells.

The CDR3 nucleotides read TGTGCCTGGAGTGTGGGGGGCACCTACGAGCAGTACTTC. It encodes CAWSVGGTYEQYF. This chain joins TRBV30 and TRBJ2-7; D tentatively reads TRBD1 or TRBD2 (6 bases each). This CDR3 spans 13 amino acids. CDR1 GTSNPN and CDR2 SVGIG come from the germline V gene (reference sequence). Deletions cut 0 bases from V and 2 bases from J, with 8 bases between.